These 7 T cell receptor beta chains were sequenced from one sample in a study of blood T cell repertoires in COVID-19. Sequencing was performed with immunoSEQ multiplex PCR; in TCRdb, only in-frame clones are kept and a portion is missing. The sample has about 150,000 clones, approximately 91% seen once; the top ten hold about 2.4%. What was sequenced was peripheral blood. These receptors were taken from a woman aged 65 to 85 with acute or convalescent COVID-19.

The chain couples TRBV6-2 or TRBV6-3 to TRBJ2-1; perhaps TRBD2 as D (5 bases). The CDR3 is 13 residues long. Trimming cost V 5 bases and J 5 bases, with 10 bases left between them. Germline V gene lookup returns CDR1 MNHEY and CDR2 SVGEGT. The CDR3 region has the DNA TGTGCCAGCAGTGGACTCCCGGACAATGAGCAGTTCTTC. Translation: CASSGLPDNEQFF.

The CDR3 DNA reads as TGTGCCAGCAGCCAAACGACCGCGGGGGAACGCTACAATGAGCAGTTCTTC. This sequence encodes CASSQTTAGERYNEQFF. V is TRBV4-2 and J is TRBJ2-1, with TRBD2 matching over 7 bases. Germline V gene sequence: CDR1 LGHNA, CDR2 YNFKEQ. The CDR3 loop spans 17 amino acids. Trimming at V came to 2 bases and at J to 3 bases, leaving 10 bases not matched to a gene.

This rearrangement joins TRBV27 to TRBJ1-2; 9 nucleotides match TRBD1. CDR1 and CDR2 (germline): MNHEY, SMNVEV (reference sequence). V lost 3 bases, J lost 4 bases, and 6 bases stayed unmatched. The CDR3 runs 15 residues. The CDR3 region has the DNA TGTGCCAGCAGTTTGCACGGACAGGGGTCCTATGGCTACACCTTC. As protein: CASSLHGQGSYGYTF.

This clone has a handful of counts. CDR3 DNA sequence: TGTGCCAGTAGTCGCTTGGGGGGGAGCTCTGGGGCCAACGTCCTGACTTTC. Translation gives CASSRLGGSSGANVLTF. The gene calls are TRBV19 and TRBJ2-6, with TRBD2 matching 7 bases. Germline CDR1 and CDR2: LNHDA and SQIVND (reference sequence). This CDR3 has 17 residues. V dropped 5 bases and J dropped 0; count of bases not matched to a gene: 7.

V is TRBV5-8 and J is TRBJ2-1, with 7 bases identical to TRBD1. CDR3 size: 15 residues. Germline-derived CDR1 and CDR2 are SGHTS and YDEGEE. The V and J ends lost 4 bases and 2 bases, in that order; junction bases with no gene match: 6. CDR3 in amino acids: CASSLTGTAYNEQFF. The CDR3 coding sequence is TGTGCCAGCAGCCTTACTGGGACAGCCTACAATGAGCAGTTCTTC.

The V gene is TRBV7-2, the J gene TRBJ2-1; a possible D gene is TRBD2 (5 bases). Trimming left V 5 bases short and J 3 bases short, with 14 bases between. The CDR3 loop spans 15 amino acids. The germline V gene encodes CDR1 SGHTA and CDR2 FQGNSA. This CDR3 reads CASSRPGSIYNEQFF. The CDR3 DNA is TGTGCCAGCAGCCGCCCGGGAAGCATCTACAATGAGCAGTTCTTC.

The chain employs TRBV3-1 (or the pseudogene TRBV3-2) and TRBJ2-5, with 12 bases fitting TRBD2. CDR1 is LGHDT and CDR2 is YNNKEL in the germline V gene (reference sequence). J was trimmed by 1 base and V by 4 bases; bases with no gene match: 7. This CDR3 spans 17 amino acids. The CDR3 coding sequence is TGTGCCAGCAGCCGAGAATTACTAGCGGGGGGCCAAGAGACCCAGTACTTC. It encodes CASSRELLAGGQETQYF.